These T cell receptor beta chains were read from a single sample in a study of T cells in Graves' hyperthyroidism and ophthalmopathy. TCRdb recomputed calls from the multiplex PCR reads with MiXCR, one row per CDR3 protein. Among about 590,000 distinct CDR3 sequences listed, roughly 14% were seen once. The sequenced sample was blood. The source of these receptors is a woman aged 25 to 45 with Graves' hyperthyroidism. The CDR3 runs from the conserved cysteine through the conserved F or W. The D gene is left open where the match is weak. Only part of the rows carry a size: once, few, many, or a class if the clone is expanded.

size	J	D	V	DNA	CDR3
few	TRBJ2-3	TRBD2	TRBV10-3	TGTGCCATCAGTGGGTCGGCGGGAGGAATAGATACGCAGTATTTT	CAISGSAGGIDTQYF
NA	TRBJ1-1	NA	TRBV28	TGTGCCAGCATAGCCTTGGGCACTGAAGCTTTCTTT	CASIALGTEAFF
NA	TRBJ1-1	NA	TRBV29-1	TGCAGCGTTGAAGTAGACAAGAACACTGAAGCTTTCTTT	CSVEVDKNTEAFF
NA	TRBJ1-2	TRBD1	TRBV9	TGTGCCAGCAGCCCGGGGGGACAGGGGATCGGCTACACCTTC	CASSPGGQGIGYTF
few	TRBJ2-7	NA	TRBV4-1	TGCGCCAGCAGCCAAGGTTGGAGCGCGGGTGACGAGCAGTACTTC	CASSQGWSAGDEQYF
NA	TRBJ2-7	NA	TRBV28	TGTGCCAGCAGCCGAGTGGTCGACGAGCAGTACTTC	CASSRVVDEQYF
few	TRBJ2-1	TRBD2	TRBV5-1	TGCGCCAGCAGCTTCTGGGGGGGGGGTGAGCAGTTCTTC	CASSFWGGGEQFF
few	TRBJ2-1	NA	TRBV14	TGTGCCAGCAGCCAAGATGTACAGGGAAATGAGCAGTTCTTC	CASSQDVQGNEQFF
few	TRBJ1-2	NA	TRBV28	TGTGCCAGCGGGGGTCGGGAGATTATTGGCTACACCTTC	CASGGREIIGYTF
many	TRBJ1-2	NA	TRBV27	TGTGCCAGCAGTTTAAGGGAAAACTATGGCTACACCTTC	CASSLRENYGYTF
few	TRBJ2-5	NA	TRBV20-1	TGCAGTGCTAGTTTCGGCGGGCGGGGTCCGTACTTC	CSASFGGRGPYF
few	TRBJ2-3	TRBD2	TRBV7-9	TGTGCCAGCAGCTTAGGGGTAGCGGGAGCAAGCACAGATACGCAGTATTTT	CASSLGVAGASTDTQYF
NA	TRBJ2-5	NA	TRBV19	TGTGCCAGTAGCCCTGGGCTTGGGGGGCGAGAGACCCAGTACTTC	CASSPGLGGRETQYF
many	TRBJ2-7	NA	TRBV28	TGTGCCAGCAGTCCCACGGGTTATTACGAGCAGTACTTC	CASSPTGYYEQYF
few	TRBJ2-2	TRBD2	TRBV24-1	TGTGCCACCAGTTATCCTAGCGGGAGAGGTACCGGGGAGCTGTTTTTT	CATSYPSGRGTGELFF
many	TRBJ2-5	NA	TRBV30	TGTGCCTGGAGTGAGACAAGAGAGACCCAGTACTTC	CAWSETRETQYF
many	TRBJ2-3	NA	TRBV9	TGTGCCAGCAGCCTAAGGACGAACACAGATACGCAGTATTTT	CASSLRTNTDTQYF
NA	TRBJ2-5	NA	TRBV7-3	TGTGCCAGCAGCTTAATGGGCGGCCAAGAGACCCAGTACTTC	CASSLMGGQETQYF
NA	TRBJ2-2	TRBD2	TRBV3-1	TGTGCCAGCAGCCAAGAAATTGAGGGGAGCGGGGAGCTGCTTTTT	CASSQEIEGSGELLF
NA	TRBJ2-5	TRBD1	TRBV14	TGTGCCAGCAGCCCACTGACAGGGGATGATGGGACCCAGTACTTC	CASSPLTGDDGTQYF
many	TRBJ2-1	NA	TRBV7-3	TGTGCCAGCAGCTTAACTGGGGGAATGAACAATGAGCAGTTCTTC	CASSLTGGMNNEQFF
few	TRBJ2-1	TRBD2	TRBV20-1	TGCAGTGCTAGAGATCGTCCTAGCGGGAGGAGCAATGAGCAGTTCTTC	CSARDRPSGRSNEQFF
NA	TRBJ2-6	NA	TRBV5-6	TGTGCCAGCAGCTTCAGGCGGGAAACCTCTGGGGCCAACGTCCTGACTTTC	CASSFRRETSGANVLTF
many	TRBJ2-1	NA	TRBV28	TGTGCCAGCATGCGGGTCTATAATGAGCAGTTCTTC	CASMRVYNEQFF
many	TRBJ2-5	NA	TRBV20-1	TGCAGTGCCCCCCCCCGGGAGACCCAGTACTTC	CSAPPRETQYF
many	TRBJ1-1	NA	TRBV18	TGTGCCAGCTCCCGGACAGATAGTGAAGCTTTCTTT	CASSRTDSEAFF
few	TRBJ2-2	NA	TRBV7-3	TGTGCCAGCAGCTTAAATGAAGCCCCTCCCGGGGAGCTGTTTTTT	CASSLNEAPPGELFF
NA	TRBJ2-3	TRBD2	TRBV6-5	TGTGCCAGCAGTTACGAGGGACTAGCGGGAGGGATTAGCACAGATACGCAGTATTTT	CASSYEGLAGGISTDTQYF
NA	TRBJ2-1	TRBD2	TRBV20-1	TGCAGTGCTAGAGATCAGGGTTCGTGGACTAGCGGTAACAATGAGCAGTTCTTC	CSARDQGSWTSGNNEQFF
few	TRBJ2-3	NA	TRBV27	TGTGCCAGCAGTTTCGGACACCCAGATACGCAGTATTTT	CASSFGHPDTQYF
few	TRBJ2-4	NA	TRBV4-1	TGCGCCAGCAGCCAAGGACGGCAGGGGAGCAAAAACATTCAGTACTTC	CASSQGRQGSKNIQYF
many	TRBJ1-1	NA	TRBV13	TGTGCCAGCAGCTGGCTGGACAGTTTGAACACTGAAGCTTTCTTT	CASSWLDSLNTEAFF
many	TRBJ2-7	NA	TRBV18	TGTGCCAGCTCACCCTACTCCCGATCCTTTGGAGAGCAGTACTTC	CASSPYSRSFGEQYF
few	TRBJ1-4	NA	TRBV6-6	TGTGCCAGCAGTTACTTGGGCAGGAATGAAAAACTGTTTTTT	CASSYLGRNEKLFF
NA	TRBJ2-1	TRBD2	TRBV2	TGTGCCAGCACGGCTAGCGGGACTAACAATGAGCAGTTCTTC	CASTASGTNNEQFF
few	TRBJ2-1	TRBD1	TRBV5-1	TGCGCCAGCACCCCGGACAGGGGGGTTAATGAGCAGTTCTTC	CASTPDRGVNEQFF
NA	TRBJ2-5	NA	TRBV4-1	TGCGCCAGCAGCCAAGTATTAGCGGACCAAGAGACCCAGTACTTC	CASSQVLADQETQYF
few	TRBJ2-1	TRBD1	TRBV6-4	TGTGCCGCCGGGACAGGCAACAATGAGCAGTTCTTC	CAAGTGNNEQFF
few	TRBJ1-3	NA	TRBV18	TGTGCCAGCTCACCAGTTCCAGGGCCTGGAAACACCATATATTTT	CASSPVPGPGNTIYF
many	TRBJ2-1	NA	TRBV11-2	TGTGCCAGCAGCTTACTGGCCGGGAGTCTGGATGAGCAGTTCTTC	CASSLLAGSLDEQFF
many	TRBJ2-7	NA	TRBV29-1	TGCAGCGCCCAACTAGGGAGCTCCTACGAGCAGTACTTC	CSAQLGSSYEQYF
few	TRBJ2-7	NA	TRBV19	TGTGCCAGTAGGCAAGGGAGCTCCTACGAGCAGTACTTC	CASRQGSSYEQYF
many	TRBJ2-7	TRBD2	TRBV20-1	TGCAGTGCTCCGGGACTAGCGGGAGACTACGAGCAGTACTTC	CSAPGLAGDYEQYF
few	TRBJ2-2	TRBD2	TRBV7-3	TGTGCCAGCAGCTTAAATCCGGGGCTAGCGGGGTCGACCGGGGAGCTGTTTTTT	CASSLNPGLAGSTGELFF
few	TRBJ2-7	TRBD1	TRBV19	TGTGCCAGTAGTGAGCGACAGGGGGCAAGTACCTACGAGCAGTACTTC	CASSERQGASTYEQYF
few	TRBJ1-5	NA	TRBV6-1	TGTGCCAGCAGAGGGGACCCAAATGGCAATCAGCCCCAGCATTTT	CASRGDPNGNQPQHF
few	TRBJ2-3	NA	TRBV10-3	TGTGCCATCAGCTTCGGGGGGCCAGGCGGCACAGATACGCAGTATTTT	CAISFGGPGGTDTQYF
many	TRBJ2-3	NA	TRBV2	TGTGCCAGCAGTGAAACCCGGAGCACAGATACGCAGTATTTT	CASSETRSTDTQYF
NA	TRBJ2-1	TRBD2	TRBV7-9	TGTGCCAGCAGCCCTTATGCTGGGGGACTAGCAGTCAATGAGCAGTTCTTC	CASSPYAGGLAVNEQFF
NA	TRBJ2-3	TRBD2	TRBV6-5	TGTGCCAGCAGTTACCTCCTAGCGGGAGGCCGAAACCCTAGCACAGATACGCAGTATTTT	CASSYLLAGGRNPSTDTQYF
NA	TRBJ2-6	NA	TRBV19	TGTGCCAGTAGTATGTGGCAGGATGGGACTGGGGCCAACGTCCTGACTTTC	CASSMWQDGTGANVLTF
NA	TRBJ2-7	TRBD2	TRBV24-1	TGTGCCACCAGTGCGGGAGGACCGCTTATCTCCTACGAGCAGTACTTC	CATSAGGPLISYEQYF
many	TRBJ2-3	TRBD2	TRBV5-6	TGTGCCAGCAGCACGCTAGCGGGAGGAGGGGATACGCAGTATTTT	CASSTLAGGGDTQYF
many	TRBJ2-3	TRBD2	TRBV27	TGTGCCAGCAGTTTGCACCGGATCACGGGACTAGCGGGAGACACAGATACGCAGTATTTT	CASSLHRITGLAGDTDTQYF
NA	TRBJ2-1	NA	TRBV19	TGTGCCAGTAGTATATACAGCATAACCTACAATGAGCGGTTCTTC	CASSIYSITYNERFF